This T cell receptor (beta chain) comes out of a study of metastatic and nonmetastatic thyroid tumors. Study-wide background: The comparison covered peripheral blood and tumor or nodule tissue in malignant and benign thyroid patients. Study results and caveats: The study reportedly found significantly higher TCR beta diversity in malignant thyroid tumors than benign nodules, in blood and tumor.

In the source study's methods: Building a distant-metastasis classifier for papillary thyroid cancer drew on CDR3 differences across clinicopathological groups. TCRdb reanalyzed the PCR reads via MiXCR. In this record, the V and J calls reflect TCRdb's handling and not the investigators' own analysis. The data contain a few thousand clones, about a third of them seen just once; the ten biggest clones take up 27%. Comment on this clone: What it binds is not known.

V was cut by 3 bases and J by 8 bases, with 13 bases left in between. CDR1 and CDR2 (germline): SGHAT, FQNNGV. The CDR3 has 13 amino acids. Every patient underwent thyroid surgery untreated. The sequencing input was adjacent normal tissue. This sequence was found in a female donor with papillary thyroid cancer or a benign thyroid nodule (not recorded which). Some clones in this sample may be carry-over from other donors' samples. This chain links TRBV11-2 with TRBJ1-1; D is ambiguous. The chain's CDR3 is CASSFRGTREAFF. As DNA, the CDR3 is TGTGCCAGCAGCTTTAGAGGTACCAGAGAAGCTTTCTTT.